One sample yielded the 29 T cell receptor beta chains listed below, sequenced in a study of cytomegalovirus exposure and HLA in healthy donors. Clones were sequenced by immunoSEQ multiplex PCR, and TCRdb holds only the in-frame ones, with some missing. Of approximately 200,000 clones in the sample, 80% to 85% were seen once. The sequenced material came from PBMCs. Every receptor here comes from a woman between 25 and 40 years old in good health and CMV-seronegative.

CDR3 sequence (DNA): TGTGCCACCAGCAGAGACGTTGGCGGCCTCAATGAGCAGTTCTTC. Translation gives CATSRDVGGLNEQFF. This chain connects TRBV15 to TRBJ2-1; D is unresolved. V was pared by 0 bases and J by 6 bases, with 12 bases between. CDR1 LNHNV and CDR2 YYDKDF come from the germline V gene (reference sequence). The CDR3 totals 15 residues.

The CDR3 DNA follows: TGCAGCGTTGAAGATCGTCAGGGGGTAGGGTACGAGCAGTACTTC. Amino acid sequence: CSVEDRQGVGYEQYF. The rearrangement joins TRBV29-1 to TRBJ2-7; 7 positions match TRBD1. The CDR3 sequence is 15 residues long. Trimming took 0 bases from V and 4 from J; bases not matched to a gene: 9. The germline CDR1 and CDR2 sequences are SQVTM and ANQGSEA.

For the CDR3, the DNA is TGTGCCAGCAGCGTAGAGGGGGCCGTACCCGTCTATGGCTACACCTTC. It yields the protein CASSVEGAVPVYGYTF. V and J are TRBV9 and TRBJ1-2; 7 bases match TRBD1. Germline values: CDR1 SGDLS, CDR2 YYNGEE. V trimming: 0 bases; J trimming: 4 bases; junction bases outside the gene matches: 9. The CDR3 totals 16 residues.

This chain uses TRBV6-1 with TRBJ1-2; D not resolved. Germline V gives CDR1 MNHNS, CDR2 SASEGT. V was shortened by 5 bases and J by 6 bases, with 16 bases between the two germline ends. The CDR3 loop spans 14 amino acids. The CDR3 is CASSLQSPGDGYTF. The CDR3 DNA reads TGTGCCAGCAGTTTACAGTCTCCCGGGGATGGCTACACCTTC.

The CDR3, as DNA: TGCGCCAGCAGGCCCGCCTCTAGCTCGGGCGACGAGCAGTACTTC. It yields the protein CASRPASSSGDEQYF. The chain uses TRBV4-1 and TRBJ2-7, with a possible D match to TRBD2 (5 bases). Per germline, CDR1 MGHRA and CDR2 YSYEKL. The CDR3 runs to 15 residues. Trimming took off 6 bases at V and 5 bases at J, with 20 bases between the two ends.

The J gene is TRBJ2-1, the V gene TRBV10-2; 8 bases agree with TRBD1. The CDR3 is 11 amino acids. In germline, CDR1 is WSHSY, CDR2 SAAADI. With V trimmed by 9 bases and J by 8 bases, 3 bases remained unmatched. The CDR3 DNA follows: TGCGCCAGTGGACAGGGCGATGAGCAGTTCTTC. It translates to CASGQGDEQFF.

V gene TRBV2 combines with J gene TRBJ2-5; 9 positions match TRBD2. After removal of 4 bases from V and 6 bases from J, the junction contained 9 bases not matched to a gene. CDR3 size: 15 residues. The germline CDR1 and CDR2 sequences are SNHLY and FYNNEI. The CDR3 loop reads CASSVGRGGGKTQYF. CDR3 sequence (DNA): TGTGCCAGCAGTGTTGGGCGGGGGGGCGGAAAGACCCAGTACTTC.

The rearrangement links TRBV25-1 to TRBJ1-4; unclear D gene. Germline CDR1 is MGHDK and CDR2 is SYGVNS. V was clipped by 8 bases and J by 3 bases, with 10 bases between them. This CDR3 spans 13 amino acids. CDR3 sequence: CASLPGPNEKLFF. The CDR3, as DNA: TGTGCCAGCCTTCCAGGTCCTAATGAAAAACTGTTTTTT.

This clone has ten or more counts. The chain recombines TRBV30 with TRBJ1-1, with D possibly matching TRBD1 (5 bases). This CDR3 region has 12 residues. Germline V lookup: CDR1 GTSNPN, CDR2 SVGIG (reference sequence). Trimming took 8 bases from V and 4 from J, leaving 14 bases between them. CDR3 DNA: TGTGCCGGTCGCCGGACACTCACTGAAGCTTTCTTT. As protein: CAGRRTLTEAFF.

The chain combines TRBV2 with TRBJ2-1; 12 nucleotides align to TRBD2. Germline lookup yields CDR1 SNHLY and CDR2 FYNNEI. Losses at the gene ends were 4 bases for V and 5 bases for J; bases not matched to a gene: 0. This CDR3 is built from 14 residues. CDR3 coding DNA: TGTGCCAGCAGTGGACTAGCGGGAGACAATGAGCAGTTCTTC. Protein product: CASSGLAGDNEQFF.

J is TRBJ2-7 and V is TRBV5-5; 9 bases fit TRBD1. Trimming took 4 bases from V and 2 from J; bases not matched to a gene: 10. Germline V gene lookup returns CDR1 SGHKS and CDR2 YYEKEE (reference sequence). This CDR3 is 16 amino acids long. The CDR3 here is CASSDSAGTGTYEQYF. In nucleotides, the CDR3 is TGTGCCAGCAGCGACTCGGCCGGGACAGGGACCTACGAGCAGTACTTC.

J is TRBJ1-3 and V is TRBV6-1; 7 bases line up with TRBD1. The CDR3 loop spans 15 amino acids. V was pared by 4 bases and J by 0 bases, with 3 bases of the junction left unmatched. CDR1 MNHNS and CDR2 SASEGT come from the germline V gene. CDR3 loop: CASSAGQSSGNTIYF. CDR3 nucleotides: TGTGCCAGCAGTGCGGGACAGTCCTCTGGAAACACCATATATTTT.

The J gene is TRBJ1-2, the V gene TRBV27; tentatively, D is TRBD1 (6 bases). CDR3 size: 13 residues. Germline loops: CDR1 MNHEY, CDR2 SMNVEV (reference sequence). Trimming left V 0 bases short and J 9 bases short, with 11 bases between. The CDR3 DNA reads TGTGCCAGCAGTTTATCGAGGGGGTTGAGCTACACCTTC. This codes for CASSLSRGLSYTF.

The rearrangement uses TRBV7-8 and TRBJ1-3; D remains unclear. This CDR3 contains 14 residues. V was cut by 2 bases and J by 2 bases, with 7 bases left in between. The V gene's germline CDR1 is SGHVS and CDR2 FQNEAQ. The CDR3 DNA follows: TGTGCCAGCAGCTTAATCTTAACTGGAAACACCATATATTTT. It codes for CASSLILTGNTIYF. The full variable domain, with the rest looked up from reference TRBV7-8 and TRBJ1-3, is GAGVSQSPRYKVAKRGQDVALRCDPISGHVSLFWYQQALGQGPEFLTYFQNEAQLDKSGLPSDRFFAERPEGSVSTLKIQRTQQEDSAVYLCASSLILTGNTIYFGEGSWLTVV.

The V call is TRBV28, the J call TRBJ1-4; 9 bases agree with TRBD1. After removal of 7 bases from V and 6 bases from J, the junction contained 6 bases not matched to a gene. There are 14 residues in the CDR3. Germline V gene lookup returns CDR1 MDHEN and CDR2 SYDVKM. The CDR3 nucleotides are TGTGCCAGCACCTCCGGGACAGGGTATGAAAAACTGTTTTTT. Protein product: CASTSGTGYEKLFF.

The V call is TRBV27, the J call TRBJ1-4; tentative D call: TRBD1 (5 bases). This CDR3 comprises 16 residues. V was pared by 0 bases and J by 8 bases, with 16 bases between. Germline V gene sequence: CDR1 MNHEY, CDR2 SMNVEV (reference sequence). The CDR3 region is CASSLSRIGRGEKLFF. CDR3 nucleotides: TGTGCCAGCAGTTTATCCAGGATTGGTCGGGGGGAAAAACTGTTTTTT.

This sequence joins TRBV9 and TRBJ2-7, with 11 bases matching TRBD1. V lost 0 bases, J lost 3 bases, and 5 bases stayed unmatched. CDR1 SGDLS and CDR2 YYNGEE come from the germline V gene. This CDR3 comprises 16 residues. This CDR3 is CASSVGTGGALYEQYF. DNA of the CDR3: TGTGCCAGCAGCGTAGGGACAGGGGGCGCCCTCTACGAGCAGTACTTC. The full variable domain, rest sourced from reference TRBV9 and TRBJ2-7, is DSGVTQTPKHLITATGQRVTLRCSPRSGDLSVYWYQQSLDQGLQFLIQYYNGEERAKGNILERFSAQQFPDLHSELNLSSLELGDSALYFCASSVGTGGALYEQYFGPGTRLTVT.

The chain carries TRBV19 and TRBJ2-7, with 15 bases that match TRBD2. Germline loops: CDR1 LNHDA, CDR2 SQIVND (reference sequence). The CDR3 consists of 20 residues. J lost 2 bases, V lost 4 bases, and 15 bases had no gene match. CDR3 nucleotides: TGTGCCAGTAGTACATCCTCCAGGGGACGGACTAGCGGGAGGGCCTACGAGCAGTACTTC. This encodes CASSTSSRGRTSGRAYEQYF.

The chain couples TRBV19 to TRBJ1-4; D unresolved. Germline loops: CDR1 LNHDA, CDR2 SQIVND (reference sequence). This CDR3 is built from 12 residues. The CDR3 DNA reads TGTGTGCAGGCCCCAACTAATGAAAAACTGTTTTTT. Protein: CVQAPTNEKLFF.

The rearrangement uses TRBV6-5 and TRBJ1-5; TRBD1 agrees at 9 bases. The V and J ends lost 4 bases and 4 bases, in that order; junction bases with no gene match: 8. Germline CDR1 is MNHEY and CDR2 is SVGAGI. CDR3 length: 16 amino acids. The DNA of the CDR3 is TGTGCCAGCAGTTCGGGGACAGGGACCCTAAATCAGCCCCAGCATTTT. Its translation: CASSSGTGTLNQPQHF.

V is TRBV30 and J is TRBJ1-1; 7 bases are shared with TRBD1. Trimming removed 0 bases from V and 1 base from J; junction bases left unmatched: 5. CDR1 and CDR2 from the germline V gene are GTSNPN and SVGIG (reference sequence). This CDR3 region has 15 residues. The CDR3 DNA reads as TGTGCCTGGAGTGTACGAGGGGGCAAGAACACTGAAGCTTTCTTT. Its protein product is CAWSVRGGKNTEAFF.

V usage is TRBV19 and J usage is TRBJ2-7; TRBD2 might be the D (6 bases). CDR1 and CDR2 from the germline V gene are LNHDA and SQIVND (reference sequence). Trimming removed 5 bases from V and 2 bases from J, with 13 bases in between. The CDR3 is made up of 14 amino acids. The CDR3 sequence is CASSQERVTYEQYF. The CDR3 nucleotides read TGTGCCAGTAGTCAGGAGCGGGTGACCTACGAGCAGTACTTC. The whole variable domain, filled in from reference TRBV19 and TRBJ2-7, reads DGGITQSPKYLFRKEGQNVTLSCEQNLNHDAMYWYRQDPGQGLRLIYYSQIVNDFQKGDIAEGYSVSREKKESFPLTVTSAQKNPTAFYLCASSQERVTYEQYFGPGTRLTVT.

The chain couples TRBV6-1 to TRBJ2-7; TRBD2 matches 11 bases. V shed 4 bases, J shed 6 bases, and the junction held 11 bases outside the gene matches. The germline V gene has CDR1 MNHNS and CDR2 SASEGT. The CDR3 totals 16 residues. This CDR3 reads CASSGGTSGALREQYF. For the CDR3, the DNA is TGTGCCAGCAGTGGAGGGACTAGCGGAGCCCTACGCGAGCAGTACTTC.

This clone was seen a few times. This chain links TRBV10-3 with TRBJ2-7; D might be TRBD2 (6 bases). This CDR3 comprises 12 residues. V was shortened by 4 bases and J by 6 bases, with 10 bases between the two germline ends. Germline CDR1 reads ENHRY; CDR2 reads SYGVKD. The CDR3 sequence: CAISGPGGEQYF. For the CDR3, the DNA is TGTGCCATCAGTGGACCCGGGGGCGAGCAGTACTTC.

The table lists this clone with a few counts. The CDR3 sequence is CASKDGTGRNYEQYF. In DNA, the CDR3 is TGCGCCAGCAAAGATGGGACAGGGAGGAACTACGAGCAGTACTTC. The V and J genes are TRBV5-1 and TRBJ2-7, with 9 bases fitting TRBD1. Germline-derived CDR1 and CDR2 are SGHRS and YFSETQ. This CDR3 spans 15 amino acids. The V gene end was trimmed by 6 bases and the J gene end by 3 bases; junction bases not matched to a gene: 10.

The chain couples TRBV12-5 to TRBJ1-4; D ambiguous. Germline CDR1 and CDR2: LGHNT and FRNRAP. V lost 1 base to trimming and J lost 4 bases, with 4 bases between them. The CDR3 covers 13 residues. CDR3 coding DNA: TGTGCTAGTGGTTTGGACTTTAATGAAAAACTGTTTTTT. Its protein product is CASGLDFNEKLFF. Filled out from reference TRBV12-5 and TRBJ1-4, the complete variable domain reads DARVTQTPRHKVTEMGQEVTMRCQPILGHNTVFWYRQTMMQGLELLAYFRNRAPLDDSGMPKDRFSAEMPDATLATLKIQPSEPRDSAVYFCASGLDFNEKLFFGSGTQLSVL.

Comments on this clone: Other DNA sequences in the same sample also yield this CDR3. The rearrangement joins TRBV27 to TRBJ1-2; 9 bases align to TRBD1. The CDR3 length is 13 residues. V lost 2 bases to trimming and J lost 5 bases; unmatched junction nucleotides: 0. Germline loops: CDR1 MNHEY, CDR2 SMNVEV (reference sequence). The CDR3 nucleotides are TGTGCCAGCAGTTTAGGGACAGGGTATGGCTACACCTTC. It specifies CASSLGTGYGYTF.

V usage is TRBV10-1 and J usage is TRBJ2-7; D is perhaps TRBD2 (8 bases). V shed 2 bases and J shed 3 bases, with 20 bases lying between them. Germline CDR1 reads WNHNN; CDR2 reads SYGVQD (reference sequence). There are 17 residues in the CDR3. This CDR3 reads CASSEGSGGRQGYEQYF. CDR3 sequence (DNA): TGCGCCAGCAGTGAGGGCAGCGGGGGTCGACAGGGCTACGAGCAGTACTTC.

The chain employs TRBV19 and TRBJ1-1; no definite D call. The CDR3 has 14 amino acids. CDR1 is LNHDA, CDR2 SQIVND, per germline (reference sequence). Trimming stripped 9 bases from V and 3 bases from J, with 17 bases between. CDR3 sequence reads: CASLPSQVHTEAFF. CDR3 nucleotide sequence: TGTGCCAGCCTCCCCTCCCAGGTCCACACTGAAGCTTTCTTT.